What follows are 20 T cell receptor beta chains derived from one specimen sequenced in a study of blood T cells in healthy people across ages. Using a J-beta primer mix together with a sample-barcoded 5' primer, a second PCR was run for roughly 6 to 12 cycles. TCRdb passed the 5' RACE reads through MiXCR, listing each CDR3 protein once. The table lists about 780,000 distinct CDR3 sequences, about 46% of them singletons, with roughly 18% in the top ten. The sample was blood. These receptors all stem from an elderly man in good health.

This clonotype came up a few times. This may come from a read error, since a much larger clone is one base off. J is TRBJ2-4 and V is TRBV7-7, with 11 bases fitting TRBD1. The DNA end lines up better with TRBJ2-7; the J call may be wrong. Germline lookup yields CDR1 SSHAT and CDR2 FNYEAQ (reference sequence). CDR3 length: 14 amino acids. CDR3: CASSAGQGANEQYF. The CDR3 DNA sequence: TGTGCCAGCAGCGCCGGACAGGGGGCAAACGAGCAGTACTTC.

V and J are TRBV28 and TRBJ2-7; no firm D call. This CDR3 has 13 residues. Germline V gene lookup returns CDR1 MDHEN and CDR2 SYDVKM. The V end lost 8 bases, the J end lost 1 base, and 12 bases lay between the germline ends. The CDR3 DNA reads TGTGCCAGCCGATCCAGAAGGTCCTACGAGCAGTACTTC. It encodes CASRSRRSYEQYF.

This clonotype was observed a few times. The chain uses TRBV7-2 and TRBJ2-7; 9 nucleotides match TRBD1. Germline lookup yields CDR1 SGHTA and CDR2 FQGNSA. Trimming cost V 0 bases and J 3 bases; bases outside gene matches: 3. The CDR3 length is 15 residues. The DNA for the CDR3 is TGTGCCAGCAGCTTAGCGCAGGACAGGGGCTACGAGCAGTACTTC. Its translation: CASSLAQDRGYEQYF.

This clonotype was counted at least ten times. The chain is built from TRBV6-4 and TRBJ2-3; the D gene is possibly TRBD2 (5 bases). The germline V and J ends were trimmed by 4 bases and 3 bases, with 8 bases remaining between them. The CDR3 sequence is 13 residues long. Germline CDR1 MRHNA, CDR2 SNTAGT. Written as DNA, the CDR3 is TGTGCCAGCAGTGCGCGGGTTACAGATACGCAGTATTTT. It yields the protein CASSARVTDTQYF.

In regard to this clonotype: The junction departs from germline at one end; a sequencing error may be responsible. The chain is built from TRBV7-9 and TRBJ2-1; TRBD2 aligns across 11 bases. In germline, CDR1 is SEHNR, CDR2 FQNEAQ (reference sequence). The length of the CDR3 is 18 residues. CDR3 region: CTSSSLGTSGFSYNEQFF. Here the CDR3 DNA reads TGTACCAGCAGCTCCTTAGGGACTAGCGGCTTCTCCTACAATGAGCAGTTCTTC.

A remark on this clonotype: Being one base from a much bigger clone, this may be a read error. CDR3 sequence: CATSQNSYEQYF. The CDR3 nucleotides read TGTGCCACCAGTCAGAACTCCTACGAGCAGTACTTC. The J gene is TRBJ2-7, the V gene TRBV10-3; D ambiguous. The germline gives CDR1 ENHRY, CDR2 SYGVKD. The CDR3 has 12 residues.

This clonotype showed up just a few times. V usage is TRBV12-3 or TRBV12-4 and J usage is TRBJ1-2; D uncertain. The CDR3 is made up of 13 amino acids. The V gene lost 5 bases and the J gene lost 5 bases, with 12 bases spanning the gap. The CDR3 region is CASSRPAGYGYTF. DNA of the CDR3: TGTGCCAGCAGTCGACCCGCGGGGTATGGCTACACCTTC.

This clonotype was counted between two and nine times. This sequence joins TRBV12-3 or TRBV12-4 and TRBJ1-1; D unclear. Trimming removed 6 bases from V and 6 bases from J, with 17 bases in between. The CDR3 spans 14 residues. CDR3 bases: TGTGCCAGCAGCGGAGTTGCTGGCGGGGCTGAAGCTTTCTTT. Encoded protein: CASSGVAGGAEAFF.

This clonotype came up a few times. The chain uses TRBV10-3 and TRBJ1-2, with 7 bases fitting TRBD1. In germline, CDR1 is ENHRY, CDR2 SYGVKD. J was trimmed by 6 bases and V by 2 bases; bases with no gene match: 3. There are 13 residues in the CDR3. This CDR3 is CAISEPGQDGYTF. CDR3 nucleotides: TGTGCCATCAGTGAGCCTGGACAGGATGGCTACACCTTC.

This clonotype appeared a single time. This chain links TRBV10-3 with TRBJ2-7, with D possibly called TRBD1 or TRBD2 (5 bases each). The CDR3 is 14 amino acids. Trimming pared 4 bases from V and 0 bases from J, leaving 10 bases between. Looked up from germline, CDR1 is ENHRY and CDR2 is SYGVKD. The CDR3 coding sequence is TGTGCCATCAGTGGGGACCCAAGCTCCTACGAGCAGTACTTC. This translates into CAISGDPSSYEQYF.

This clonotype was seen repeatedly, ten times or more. For the CDR3, the DNA is TGTGCCAGCAATTGGAGAACTACAGATACGCAGTATTTT. Amino acids: CASNWRTTDTQYF. This chain links TRBV7-9 with TRBJ2-3, with D unclear. There are 13 residues in the CDR3. V lost 7 bases and J lost 3, with 11 bases in between. Germline lookup yields CDR1 SEHNR and CDR2 FQNEAQ (reference sequence).

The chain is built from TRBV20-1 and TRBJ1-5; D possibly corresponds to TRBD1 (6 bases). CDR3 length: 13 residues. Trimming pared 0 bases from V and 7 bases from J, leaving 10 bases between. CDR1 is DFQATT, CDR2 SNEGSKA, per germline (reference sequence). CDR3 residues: CSARDLGGQPQHF. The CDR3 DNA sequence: TGCAGTGCTAGAGATCTGGGGGGCCAGCCCCAGCATTTT.

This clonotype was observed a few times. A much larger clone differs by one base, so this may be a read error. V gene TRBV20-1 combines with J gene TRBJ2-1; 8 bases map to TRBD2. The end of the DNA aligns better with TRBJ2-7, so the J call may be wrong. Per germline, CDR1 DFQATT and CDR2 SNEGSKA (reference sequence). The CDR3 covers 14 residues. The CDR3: CSAPSGLGYNEQYF. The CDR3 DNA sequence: TGCAGTGCGCCTAGCGGGCTTGGCTACAATGAGCAGTACTTC.

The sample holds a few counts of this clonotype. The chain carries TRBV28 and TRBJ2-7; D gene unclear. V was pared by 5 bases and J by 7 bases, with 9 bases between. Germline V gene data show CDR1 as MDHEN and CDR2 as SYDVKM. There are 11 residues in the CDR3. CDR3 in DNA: TGTGCCAGCAGTCCCCATTCAGAGCAGTACTTC. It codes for CASSPHSEQYF.

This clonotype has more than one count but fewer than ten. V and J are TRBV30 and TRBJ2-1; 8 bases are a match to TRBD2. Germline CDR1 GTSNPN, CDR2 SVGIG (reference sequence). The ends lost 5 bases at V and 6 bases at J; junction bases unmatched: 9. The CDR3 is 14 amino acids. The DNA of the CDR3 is TGTGCCTGGGGGGGGCGGGAGGTGAGCAATGAGCAGTTCTTC. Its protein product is CAWGGREVSNEQFF.

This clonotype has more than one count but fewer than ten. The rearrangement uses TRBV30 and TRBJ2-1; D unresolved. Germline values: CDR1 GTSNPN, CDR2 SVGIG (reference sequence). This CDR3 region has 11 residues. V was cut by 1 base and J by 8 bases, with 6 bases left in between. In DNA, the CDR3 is TGTGCCTGGAGTGGGGTCGATGAGCAGTTCTTC. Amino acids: CAWSGVDEQFF.

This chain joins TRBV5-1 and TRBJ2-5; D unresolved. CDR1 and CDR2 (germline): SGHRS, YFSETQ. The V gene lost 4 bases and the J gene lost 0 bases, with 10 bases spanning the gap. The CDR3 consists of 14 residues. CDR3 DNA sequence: TGCGCCAGCAGCGTCCTGGACCACCAAGAGACCCAGTACTTC. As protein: CASSVLDHQETQYF.

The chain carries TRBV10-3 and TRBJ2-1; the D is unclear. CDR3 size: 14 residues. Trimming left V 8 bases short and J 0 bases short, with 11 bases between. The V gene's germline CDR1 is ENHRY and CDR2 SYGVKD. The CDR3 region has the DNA TGTGCCATCGGCGGTCTGCCCTCCTACAATGAGCAGTTCTTC. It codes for CAIGGLPSYNEQFF.

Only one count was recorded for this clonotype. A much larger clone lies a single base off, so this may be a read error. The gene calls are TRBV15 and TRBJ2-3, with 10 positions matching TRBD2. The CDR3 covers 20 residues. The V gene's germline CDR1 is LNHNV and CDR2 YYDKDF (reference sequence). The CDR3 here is CATGRDRPSGSVSSTDTQYF. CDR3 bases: TGTGCCACCGGCAGAGATCGGCCTAGCGGGAGCGTTTCCAGCACAGATACGCAGTATTTT. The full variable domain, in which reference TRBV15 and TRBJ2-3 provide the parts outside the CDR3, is DAMVIQNPRYQVTQFGKPVTLSCSQTLNHNVMYWYQQKSSQAPKLLFHYYDKDFNNEADTPDNFQSRRPNTSFCFLDIRSPGLGDTAMYLCATGRDRPSGSVSSTDTQYFGPGTRLTVL.

The CDR3 loop reads CSVPPASGRYEQFF. CDR3 DNA sequence: TGCAGTGTCCCTCCTGCTAGCGGGAGATATGAGCAGTTCTTC. The chain joins TRBV20-1 to TRBJ2-1, with 10 bases lining up with TRBD2. Per the germline V gene, CDR1 is DFQATT and CDR2 is SNEGSKA (reference sequence). Trimming at V came to 7 bases and at J to 8 bases, leaving 11 bases not matched to a gene. CDR3 length: 14 amino acids.